The 28 T cell receptor beta chains below were found in one sample sequenced in a study of T cell responses to AZD1222 COVID-19 vaccine. This table comes from immunoSEQ multiplex PCR, and its TCRdb copy is limited to in-frame clones, with some not included. The table shows under 150,000 clones, with about nine tenths occurring only once. Sequencing was performed on peripheral blood, taken on day 0 of AZD1222 vaccination. The receptors shown here come from an adult in good health.

The V and J genes are TRBV6-5 and TRBJ1-3; D is unclear. Trimming took off 6 bases at V and 4 bases at J, with 10 bases between the two ends. Germline loops: CDR1 MNHEY, CDR2 SVGAGI. The CDR3 has 13 amino acids. This CDR3 is CASRSPYGNTIYF. DNA for the CDR3: TGTGCCAGCAGGAGTCCGTACGGAAACACCATATATTTT.

J is TRBJ1-2 and V is TRBV2; D gene uncertain. The V and J ends lost 3 bases and 6 bases respectively, with 2 bases between them. The CDR3 is made up of 10 amino acids. The germline V gene encodes CDR1 SNHLY and CDR2 FYNNEI. The CDR3 DNA reads as TGTGCCAGCAGTGACGATGGCTACACCTTC. It yields the protein CASSDDGYTF.

The rearrangement links TRBV15 to TRBJ2-3; 10 bases align to TRBD2. Germline V lookup: CDR1 LNHNV, CDR2 YYDKDF (reference sequence). The CDR3 extends over 19 amino acids. V shed 1 base, J shed 6 bases, and the junction held 16 bases outside the gene matches. This CDR3 is CATSRAASGSHRPSDTQYF. In DNA, the CDR3 is TGTGCCACCAGCAGAGCGGCTAGCGGGAGCCACCGACCCAGTGATACGCAGTATTTT.

This chain joins TRBV30 and TRBJ2-3; a possible D gene is TRBD2 (5 bases). Trimming removed 7 bases at V and 6 bases at J, with 14 bases between. Germline V gives CDR1 GTSNPN, CDR2 SVGIG (reference sequence). The CDR3 runs 12 residues. CDR3 coding DNA: TGTGCCTTCCGGGGTTTTGGGGATACGCAGTATTTT. This codes for CAFRGFGDTQYF.

CDR3 protein: CARAVLANTGELFF. As DNA, the CDR3 is TGTGCCCGAGCGGTACTCGCGAACACCGGGGAGCTGTTTTTT. This sequence joins TRBV30 and TRBJ2-2; maybe TRBD2 (5 bases). The CDR3 extends over 14 amino acids. V was cut by 8 bases and J by 0 bases, with 13 bases left in between. Germline assignment: CDR1 GTSNPN and CDR2 SVGIG (reference sequence).

The chain recombines TRBV2 with TRBJ2-2; D is unresolved. Trimming took 4 bases from V and 0 from J, leaving 9 bases between them. The CDR3 consists of 15 residues. Germline values: CDR1 SNHLY, CDR2 FYNNEI. The CDR3 spells CASSVAGPNTGELFF. CDR3 coding DNA: TGTGCCAGCAGTGTTGCAGGACCGAACACCGGGGAGCTGTTTTTT.

This chain joins TRBV27 and TRBJ2-3; D not resolved. V dropped 2 bases and J dropped 0 bases, with 15 bases sitting between them. CDR1 and CDR2 from the germline V gene are MNHEY and SMNVEV (reference sequence). The CDR3 is 17 residues long. The CDR3 bases are TGTGCCAGCAGTTTAGGGGTTCGTAGCTTTAGCACAGATACGCAGTATTTT. It encodes CASSLGVRSFSTDTQYF.

As to this clone: One junction end does not reproduce the germline sequence, and a read error may be involved. The rearrangement links TRBV27 to TRBJ1-5, with 10 positions matching TRBD1. This CDR3 has 16 residues. Germline CDR1 and CDR2: MNHEY and SMNVEV (reference sequence). The CDR3 nucleotides read TGTGCCAGCAGCCCCCTCCAGACAGGGGGCAACCAGCCCCAGCATTTT. As protein: CASSPLQTGGNQPQHF.

This clone was picked up one time. Compared with germline, one end of the junction differs, possibly owing to a read error. The chain has TRBV10-1 and TRBJ1-4; no firm D call. The CDR3 totals 13 residues. Germline values: CDR1 WNHNN, CDR2 SYGVQD (reference sequence). The CDR3 nucleotides are TGCGCCAGCAGTGAGTGGATAGGTGGAAAAACTGTTTTT. Translating it yields CASSEWIGGKTVF.

The chain couples TRBV7-3 to TRBJ2-3, with D tentatively TRBD1 (6 bases). The CDR3 is 15 amino acids. The V gene's germline CDR1 is SGHTA and CDR2 FQGTGA. V was clipped by 2 bases and J by 3 bases, with 12 bases between them. CDR3 in amino acids: CASSLSGQPTDTQYF. CDR3 nucleotide sequence: TGTGCCAGCAGCTTATCTGGACAGCCTACAGATACGCAGTATTTT.

Worth noting for this clone: An end of the junction does not agree with germline; a read error may underlie this. The chain employs TRBV7-7 and TRBJ2-1; TRBD2 matches 9 bases. The CDR3 length is 16 residues. The germline V gene encodes CDR1 SSHAT and CDR2 FNYEAQ (reference sequence). The CDR3 loop is CASSLGLAPSYNEQFF. The CDR3, as DNA: TGTGCTAGCAGCTTAGGACTAGCGCCCTCCTACAATGAGCAGTTCTTC.

The chain links TRBV5-1 to TRBJ2-5; 8 nucleotides line up with TRBD1. Germline CDR1 is SGHRS and CDR2 is YFSETQ. The CDR3 is made up of 15 amino acids. V was pared by 4 bases and J by 5 bases, with 10 bases of the junction left unmatched. This CDR3 reads CASSPGQGRRETQYF. The CDR3 DNA reads TGCGCCAGCAGCCCCGGACAGGGCAGAAGGGAGACCCAGTACTTC.

The genes are TRBV19 and TRBJ2-3; a weak D match, TRBD1 (6 bases). The CDR3 spans 13 residues. Trimming shortened V by 3 bases and J by 6 bases, and 10 bases separated the two germline ends. CDR1 and CDR2 (germline): LNHDA, SQIVND (reference sequence). As DNA, the CDR3 is TGTGCCAGTAGTATCAGGGGTTTGGATACGCAGTATTTT. Amino acid sequence: CASSIRGLDTQYF.

CDR3: CASSQDGQRRNYGYTF. CDR3 DNA: TGCGCCAGCAGCCAAGATGGACAGCGGCGCAACTATGGCTACACCTTC. The rearrangement links TRBV4-1 to TRBJ1-2; D is perhaps TRBD1 (6 bases). With 0 bases removed from V and 2 bases from J, the gap between germline ends came to 13 bases. The CDR3 sequence is 16 residues long. Germline V gene lookup returns CDR1 MGHRA and CDR2 YSYEKL.

The CDR3 sequence: CASSVRQGADSNQPQHF. The CDR3 region has the DNA TGTGCCAGCAGTGTACGACAGGGGGCGGATAGTAATCAGCCCCAGCATTTT. V is TRBV6-1 and J is TRBJ1-5; 10 nucleotides agree with TRBD1. Trimming at V came to 4 bases and at J to 4 bases, leaving 10 bases not matched to a gene. The CDR3 totals 17 residues. In germline, CDR1 is MNHNS, CDR2 SASEGT.

The rearrangement joins TRBV10-3 to TRBJ1-2; no clear D. From germline, CDR1 is ENHRY and CDR2 SYGVKD. Trimming took off 4 bases at V and 7 bases at J, with 13 bases between the two ends. There are 13 residues in the CDR3. CDR3 DNA sequence: TGTGCCATCAGTGTTGGTCCCTTGGTTGGCTACACCTTC. It codes for CAISVGPLVGYTF.

The V and J genes are TRBV16 and TRBJ1-2; D gene uncertain. The CDR3 loop spans 14 amino acids. Germline V gene sequence: CDR1 KGHSY, CDR2 FQNENV. Trimming removed 4 bases at V and 2 bases at J, with 11 bases between. The CDR3 is CASSPSGGNYGYTF. The DNA of the CDR3 is TGTGCCAGCAGCCCCTCCGGAGGAAACTATGGCTACACCTTC.

The chain is built from TRBV7-9 and TRBJ1-2; D gene unclear. CDR1 and CDR2 (germline): SEHNR, FQNEAQ (reference sequence). The CDR3 covers 13 residues. In DNA form, the CDR3 reads TGTGCTCCCGGAGGTGGCCCTCCCTATGGCTACACCTTC. It translates to CAPGGGPPYGYTF.

This clone was counted once. This chain connects TRBV28 to TRBJ2-1; TRBD2 is a possible D gene (6 bases). CDR1 is MDHEN and CDR2 is SYDVKM in the germline V gene. The CDR3 covers 17 residues. V lost 5 bases and J lost 3, with 20 bases in between. The CDR3 reads CASSSVPPRGNYNEQFF. CDR3 coding DNA: TGTGCCAGCAGTAGTGTCCCCCCACGGGGGAACTACAATGAGCAGTTCTTC.

The CDR3 DNA sequence: TGTGCCTGGGGTCAGACAGGGAACTACAATGAGCAGTTCTTC. Translation gives CAWGQTGNYNEQFF. This sequence joins TRBV30 and TRBJ2-1; 7 nucleotides agree with TRBD1. CDR3 length: 14 residues. Germline CDR1 reads GTSNPN; CDR2 reads SVGIG (reference sequence). The trim removed 5 bases at V and 3 bases at J, leaving 7 bases unmatched. The full variable domain, with the rest looked up from reference TRBV30 and TRBJ2-1, is SQTIHQWPATLVQPVGSPLSLECTVEGTSNPNLYWYRQAAGRGLQLLFYSVGIGQISSEVPQNLSASRPQDRQFILSSKKLLLSDSGFYLCAWGQTGNYNEQFFGPGTRLTVL.

This clone was observed a few times. The J gene is TRBJ1-5, the V gene TRBV12-3 or TRBV12-4, with 7 bases that match TRBD1. V was clipped by 6 bases and J by 11 bases; unmatched bases: 7. This CDR3 spans 12 amino acids. Here the CDR3 reads CASRGPQGAQHF. The CDR3 DNA follows: TGTGCCAGCAGGGGACCCCAGGGGGCCCAGCATTTT.

The chain uses TRBV19 and TRBJ2-1; D gene uncertain. Germline CDR1 and CDR2: LNHDA and SQIVND (reference sequence). Between the trimmed V and J ends, which lost 4 bases and 7 bases, there was a span of 8 bases. This CDR3 has 12 residues. In DNA form, the CDR3 reads TGTGCCAGTAGTAAAGCTTGGAATGAGCAGTTCTTC. Translating it yields CASSKAWNEQFF.

The chain carries TRBV30 and TRBJ1-5; the D gene is possibly TRBD1 (5 bases). Germline V lookup: CDR1 GTSNPN, CDR2 SVGIG (reference sequence). V lost 3 bases, J lost 2 bases, and 17 bases lay in between. This CDR3 is 16 amino acids long. This CDR3 reads CAWRGGGGGGNQPQHF. The CDR3 DNA is TGTGCCTGGAGGGGAGGTGGAGGAGGGGGCAATCAGCCCCAGCATTTT. The full variable domain, with the rest looked up from reference TRBV30 and TRBJ1-5, is SQTIHQWPATLVQPVGSPLSLECTVEGTSNPNLYWYRQAAGRGLQLLFYSVGIGQISSEVPQNLSASRPQDRQFILSSKKLLLSDSGFYLCAWRGGGGGGNQPQHFGDGTRLSIL.

V usage is TRBV6-5 and J usage is TRBJ2-2; 8 positions agree with TRBD1. Trimming cost V 8 bases and J 4 bases; bases outside gene matches: 9. Germline CDR1 MNHEY, CDR2 SVGAGI. This CDR3 spans 15 amino acids. The chain's CDR3 is CASRRTGYGTGELFF. CDR3 DNA: TGTGCCAGCCGACGGACAGGGTACGGCACCGGGGAGCTGTTTTTT.

The rearrangement joins TRBV10-2 to TRBJ1-3, with 7 bases aligning to TRBD1. Losses at the gene ends were 0 bases for V and 0 bases for J; bases not matched to a gene: 2. Germline V gene data show CDR1 as WSHSY and CDR2 as SAAADI. The CDR3 sequence is 16 residues long. CDR3: CASSESAGGSGNTIYF. The CDR3 bases are TGCGCCAGCAGTGAGTCGGCAGGGGGCTCTGGAAACACCATATATTTT.

The chain has TRBV5-1 and TRBJ2-1, with 9 bases identical to TRBD2. CDR1 and CDR2 from the germline V gene are SGHRS and YFSETQ. V was pared by 6 bases and J by 5 bases, with 12 bases of the junction left unmatched. The length of the CDR3 is 16 residues. The CDR3 DNA reads TGCGCCAGCAACCCGCCGGCGGGAGGGCCGAACAATGAGCAGTTCTTC. It yields the protein CASNPPAGGPNNEQFF.

The chain employs TRBV2 and TRBJ2-1; D may be TRBD1 or TRBD2 (5 bases each). The CDR3 is 14 residues long. The germline gives CDR1 SNHLY, CDR2 FYNNEI. Trimming shortened V by 5 bases and J by 3 bases, and 11 bases separated the two germline ends. The CDR3 region is CASSPGRYYNEQFF. CDR3 nucleotides: TGTGCCAGCAGTCCGGGACGCTACTACAATGAGCAGTTCTTC.

The chain uses TRBV7-8 and TRBJ1-4, with 7 bases aligning to TRBD1. The CDR3 length is 18 residues. Germline CDR1 is SGHVS and CDR2 is FQNEAQ. Trimming took 5 bases from V and 3 from J; bases not matched to a gene: 15. The CDR3 loop is CASSPQRTGLRANEKLFF. The DNA of the CDR3 is TGTGCCAGCAGCCCTCAAAGGACAGGCCTTAGAGCTAATGAAAAACTGTTTTTT.